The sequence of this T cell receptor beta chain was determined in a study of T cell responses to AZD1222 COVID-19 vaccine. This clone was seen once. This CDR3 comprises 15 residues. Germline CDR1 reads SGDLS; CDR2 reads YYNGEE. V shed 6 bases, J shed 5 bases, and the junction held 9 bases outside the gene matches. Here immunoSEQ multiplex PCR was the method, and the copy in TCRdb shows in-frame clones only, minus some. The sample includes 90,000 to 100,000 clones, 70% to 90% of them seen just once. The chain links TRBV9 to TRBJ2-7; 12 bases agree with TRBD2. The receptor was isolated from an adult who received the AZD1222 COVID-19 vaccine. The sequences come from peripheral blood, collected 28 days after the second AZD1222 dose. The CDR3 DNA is TGTGCCAGCAAGCCTGGGGGACTAGCGGGCCACGAGCAGTACTTC. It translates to CASKPGGLAGHEQYF.